The 14 T cell receptor beta chains below all came from one sample that was sequenced in a study of blood T cell repertoires in COVID-19. Assay: immunoSEQ multiplex PCR; the TCRdb copy retains only in-frame clones and omits some. The sample includes 150,000 to 200,000 clones, around 80% of them seen just once. Sequenced: PBMCs or T cells enriched from blood (not recorded which). These receptors were taken from a man between 45 and 60 years old who had recovered from COVID-19.

The V gene is TRBV6-5, the J gene TRBJ2-5; 10 nucleotides match TRBD2. This CDR3 is 15 amino acids long. The V and J ends lost 6 bases and 4 bases, in that order; junction bases with no gene match: 8. Germline values: CDR1 MNHEY, CDR2 SVGAGI. Here the CDR3 reads CASRLTGTSVETQYF. The CDR3 nucleotides are TGTGCCAGCAGACTTACCGGGACTAGCGTAGAGACCCAGTACTTC.

The chain couples TRBV2 to TRBJ1-1; no clear D gene. This CDR3 has 12 amino acids. Trimming removed 7 bases from V and 8 bases from J, with 14 bases in between. Germline assignment: CDR1 SNHLY and CDR2 FYNNEI. The CDR3 DNA reads TGTGCCAGCATTTATCTATTAGAAGAAGCTTTCTTT. This gives the protein CASIYLLEEAFF.

The rearrangement links TRBV28 to TRBJ2-7, with a weak D call TRBD1 (6 bases). This CDR3 has 14 residues. CDR1 and CDR2 (germline): MDHEN, SYDVKM. V shed 3 bases and J shed 5 bases, with 14 bases lying between them. The CDR3 DNA sequence: TGTGCCAGCAGTTTTGTACAGGGACCCCACGAGCAGTACTTC. Amino acid sequence: CASSFVQGPHEQYF.

This clone was seen a few times. The chain is built from TRBV28 and TRBJ2-7; TRBD1 is a possible D gene (6 bases). V was shortened by 5 bases and J by 6 bases, with 17 bases between the two germline ends. CDR1 is MDHEN and CDR2 is SYDVKM in the germline V gene. The CDR3 has 14 amino acids. The CDR3 region is CASSGAPRGAEQYF. The CDR3 nucleotides read TGTGCCAGCAGTGGGGCACCCAGGGGCGCCGAGCAGTACTTC.

The chain combines TRBV19 with TRBJ1-5; perhaps TRBD1 as D (5 bases). V dropped 1 base and J dropped 0 bases, with 16 bases sitting between them. The CDR3 is 18 residues long. CDR1 LNHDA and CDR2 SQIVND come from the germline V gene (reference sequence). In DNA, the CDR3 is TGTGCCAGTAGTATAGGAAGGGGTCCCCCCTATAGCAATCAGCCCCAGCATTTT. It is translated as CASSIGRGPPYSNQPQHF.

The J gene is TRBJ2-1, the V gene TRBV24-1; 11 bases map to TRBD2. V lost 1 base, J lost 7 bases, and 5 bases stayed unmatched. The germline V gene encodes CDR1 KGHDR and CDR2 SFDVKD. This CDR3 spans 16 amino acids. In nucleotides, the CDR3 is TGTGCCACCAGTGATTTCACTAGCGGGGGCCCAAATGAGCAGTTCTTC. Translation: CATSDFTSGGPNEQFF.

The chain couples TRBV5-1 to TRBJ1-1; a weak D match, TRBD1 (5 bases). This CDR3 is built from 14 residues. Germline CDR1 reads SGHRS; CDR2 reads YFSETQ. V dropped 8 bases and J dropped 1 base, with 15 bases sitting between them. The CDR3 region is CASRDSTGNTEAFF. Here the CDR3 DNA reads TGCGCCAGTCGAGACTCCACAGGGAACACTGAAGCTTTCTTT.

This clone was observed a single time. This chain links TRBV5-6 with TRBJ1-1; D not resolved. Germline CDR1 is SGHDT and CDR2 is YYEEEE. The CDR3 consists of 13 residues. Trimming stripped 2 bases from V and 4 bases from J, with 9 bases between. The CDR3 spells CASSFVAGTEAFF. CDR3 nucleotides: TGTGCCAGCAGCTTCGTGGCGGGCACTGAAGCTTTCTTT.

This clone turned up a few times. The DNA for the CDR3 is TGTGCCAGCAGTGAAAACAGTGGGAGGGACGAGCAGTACTTC. It translates to CASSENSGRDEQYF. This chain links TRBV6-1 with TRBJ2-7, with 7 nucleotides matching TRBD2. V lost 2 bases, J lost 5 bases, and 6 bases stayed unmatched. Germline assignment: CDR1 MNHNS and CDR2 SASEGT. This CDR3 is built from 14 residues.

The V call is TRBV6-5, the J call TRBJ1-6, with D possibly TRBD1 on 6 matching bases. Germline assignment: CDR1 MNHEY and CDR2 SVGAGI. V gave up 6 bases and J gave up 7 bases, with 13 bases separating them. The CDR3 runs to 14 residues. The CDR3 here is CASSPDRLNSPLHF. As DNA, the CDR3 is TGTGCCAGCAGCCCGGACAGACTAAATTCACCCCTCCACTTT.

The count of this clone is one. The CDR3 coding sequence is TGTGCCAGCAGCTTATACTACGACAGGGGGAATGAGCAGTTCTTC. It translates to CASSLYYDRGNEQFF. This chain joins TRBV7-2 and TRBJ2-1, with 9 positions matching TRBD1. This CDR3 contains 15 residues. The germline gives CDR1 SGHTA, CDR2 FQGNSA. With 2 bases clipped from V and 7 bases from J, the junction kept 6 bases outside the gene matches.

This chain links TRBV7-3 with TRBJ1-5; TRBD1 matches 8 bases. The V gene end was trimmed by 5 bases and the J gene end by 5 bases; junction bases not matched to a gene: 5. Looked up from germline, CDR1 is SGHTA and CDR2 is FQGTGA. The CDR3 is 14 residues long. The CDR3 loop is CASSATGGDQPQHF. The CDR3, as DNA: TGTGCCAGCAGCGCCACAGGGGGGGATCAGCCCCAGCATTTT.

CDR3 in amino acids: CASSEPGGRGNGYTF. The CDR3, as DNA: TGTGCCAGCAGTGAACCAGGGGGTCGGGGTAATGGCTACACCTTC. The genes are TRBV6-1 and TRBJ1-2; 7 nucleotides line up with TRBD1. Germline CDR1 and CDR2: MNHNS and SASEGT. This CDR3 comprises 15 residues. Losses at the gene ends were 2 bases for V and 6 bases for J; bases not matched to a gene: 9.

CDR3 protein: CASSPPSREGYTF. The DNA of the CDR3 is TGTGCCAGCTCACCACCCTCGAGGGAGGGCTACACCTTC. V and J are TRBV18 and TRBJ1-2; no firm D call. CDR3 size: 13 residues. The germline gives CDR1 KGHSH, CDR2 LQKENI. The germline V and J ends were trimmed by 0 bases and 8 bases, with 10 bases remaining between them.